These 22 T cell receptor beta chains were all obtained from the same sample, sequenced in a study of CDR3 diversity in severe acne. TCRdb recomputed calls from the PCR reads with MiXCR, one row per CDR3 protein. The table lists more than 85,000 distinct CDR3 sequences, 51% of them singletons. Sequencing was done on a sample of blood. Receptors were obtained from a male donor with acne.

About this clonotype: A much more abundant neighbour one base away suggests this may be a read error. V usage is TRBV7-9 and J usage is TRBJ2-6; 9 bases match TRBD2. This CDR3 comprises 17 residues. In germline, CDR1 is SEHNR, CDR2 FQNEAQ (reference sequence). The CDR3 DNA reads as TGTGCCAGCAGCTTTGCGGGAGGGCCATCTGGGGCCGACGTCCTGACTTTC. This encodes CASSFAGGPSGADVLTF.

This clonotype showed up many times. The chain carries TRBV20-1 and TRBJ2-2; the D gene is possibly TRBD1 (6 bases). The CDR3 extends over 14 amino acids. Germline V gene data show CDR1 as DFQATT and CDR2 as SNEGSKA (reference sequence). The ends were cut back, 0 bases at V and 5 bases at J, with 10 bases in the middle. The CDR3 DNA is TGCAGTGCTAGAGACCCGACAGGTACCGGGGAGCTGTTTTTT. This sequence encodes CSARDPTGTGELFF.

This clonotype was counted ten times or more. This sequence joins TRBV2 and TRBJ2-7; TRBD1 aligns across 9 bases. The ends lost 5 bases at V and 3 bases at J; junction bases unmatched: 8. The germline V gene has CDR1 SNHLY and CDR2 FYNNEI. CDR3 length: 15 amino acids. CDR3: CASSNSGTGSYEQYF. For the CDR3, the DNA is TGTGCCAGCAGTAATTCCGGGACAGGGAGCTACGAGCAGTACTTC.

The chain joins TRBV2 to TRBJ1-1; D gene ambiguous. Looked up from germline, CDR1 is SNHLY and CDR2 is FYNNEI. The V end lost 4 bases, the J end lost 6 bases, and 12 bases lay between the germline ends. The CDR3 has 13 residues. In DNA, the CDR3 is TGTGCCAGCAGTGGAGCGCTCGGGTCTGAAGCTTTCTTT. This gives the protein CASSGALGSEAFF.

This clonotype was found many times. The chain employs TRBV7-2 and TRBJ2-1; D possibly matches TRBD1 or TRBD2 (6 bases each). Trimming removed 5 bases from V and 2 bases from J, with 22 bases in between. The V gene's germline CDR1 is SGHTA and CDR2 FQGNSA. The CDR3 totals 18 residues. CDR3 bases: TGTGCCAGCAGCACCCAAGGGGGAGGCAGAACCACCTACAATGAGCAGTTCTTC. This sequence encodes CASSTQGGGRTTYNEQFF.

Notes on this clonotype: The conserved phenylalanine or tryptophan normally closing the CDR3 is absent here, so this likely arose from a read error. The DNA is left out, because the CDR3 cannot be placed on it with certainty; the CDR3 is given as TCRdb lists it. The CDR3 loop reads CASSLYGISYNELRI. The chain joins TRBV5-6 to TRBJ2-1. The CDR3 contains 15 residues when both ends are counted. Germline CDR1 and CDR2: SGHDT and YYEEEE.

The chain carries TRBV6-1 and TRBJ1-5; 8 bases fit TRBD1. Trimming at V came to 3 bases and at J to 7 bases, leaving 5 bases not matched to a gene. The germline gives CDR1 MNHNS, CDR2 SASEGT. There are 14 residues in the CDR3. The chain's CDR3 is CASSDRGRVQPQHF. CDR3 bases: TGTGCCAGCAGTGACAGGGGGCGCGTGCAGCCCCAGCATTTT.

This clonotype was counted at least ten times. V and J are TRBV20-1 and TRBJ2-7, with 10 bases aligning to TRBD2. With 2 bases clipped from V and 0 bases from J, the junction kept 4 bases outside the gene matches. Per germline, CDR1 DFQATT and CDR2 SNEGSKA (reference sequence). CDR3 length equals 15 residues. The CDR3 loop reads CSARPGLASSYEQYV. CDR3 DNA: TGCAGTGCTAGACCGGGACTAGCGAGCTCCTACGAGCAGTACGTC.

This sequence joins TRBV2 and TRBJ1-3, with D possibly TRBD1 on 6 matching bases. Trimming stripped 4 bases from V and 9 bases from J, with 10 bases between. The germline CDR1 and CDR2 sequences are SNHLY and FYNNEI. The CDR3 runs 12 residues. CDR3 nucleotides: TGTGCCAGCAGTGTACAGGGCACCACCATATATTTT. Protein: CASSVQGTTIYF.

The rearrangement uses TRBV11-3 and TRBJ2-2; 12 positions match TRBD2. Germline V gene lookup returns CDR1 SGHNT and CDR2 YENEEA. The CDR3 is 20 residues long. V trimming: 3 bases; J trimming: 0 bases; junction bases outside the gene matches: 11. The DNA for the CDR3 is TGTGCCAGCAGCTTGGGACTAGCGGGCGGGAAGACCGCGAACACCGGGGAGCTGTTTTTT. This sequence encodes CASSLGLAGGKTANTGELFF.

The chain is built from TRBV10-3 and TRBJ2-5; the match to TRBD1 covers 10 bases. The ends lost 7 bases at V and 1 base at J; junction bases unmatched: 3. The germline gives CDR1 ENHRY, CDR2 SYGVKD. This CDR3 has 14 amino acids. CDR3 nucleotide sequence: TGTGCCATCAAACGGGACAGGGGCCAAGAGACCCAGTACTTC. Its protein product is CAIKRDRGQETQYF.

This chain joins TRBV7-3 and TRBJ2-1; 10 positions agree with TRBD1. The J segment lost 8 bases and the V segment lost 5 bases, leaving 9 bases of the junction unmatched. Germline V gene data show CDR1 as SGHTA and CDR2 as FQGTGA. The CDR3 length is 15 residues. The CDR3 loop reads CASSLGQGTFYEQFF. The CDR3 DNA follows: TGTGCCAGCAGCCTGGGACAGGGGACGTTCTATGAGCAGTTCTTC.

This chain links TRBV10-2 with TRBJ2-2; D is ambiguous. The V end lost 4 bases, the J end lost 1 base, and 7 bases lay between the germline ends. Germline loops: CDR1 WSHSY, CDR2 SAAADI. There are 14 residues in the CDR3. Written as DNA, the CDR3 is TGCGCCAGCAGTGTTCAACTGAACACCGGGGAGCTGTTTTTT. This gives the protein CASSVQLNTGELFF.

This chain uses TRBV10-2 with TRBJ2-5; possibly TRBD1 for D (5 bases). CDR1 WSHSY and CDR2 SAAADI come from the germline V gene. V lost 0 bases, J lost 3 bases, and 11 bases lay in between. This CDR3 region has 15 residues. In DNA form, the CDR3 reads TGCGCCAGCAGTGAGTCCCAGGGCAGGGAAGAGACCCAGTACTTC. As protein: CASSESQGREETQYF.

This clonotype occurred many times. Its ends do not fully match the called genes, so a read error is possible. The V and J genes are TRBV3-1 and TRBJ1-2, with 9 bases lining up with TRBD1. The CDR3 extends over 12 amino acids. Germline V gene sequence: CDR1 LGHDT, CDR2 YNNKEL (reference sequence). This chain's CDR3 is CASSHDRQGVSF. For the CDR3, the DNA is TGTGCCAGCAGCCATGACCGACAGGGGGTTTCCTTC.

In its sample, this clonotype was seen many times. The gene calls are TRBV20-1 and TRBJ2-1; D ambiguous. CDR3 length: 11 amino acids. Trimming took off 0 bases at V and 7 bases at J, with 4 bases between the two ends. Germline CDR1 DFQATT, CDR2 SNEGSKA (reference sequence). Here the CDR3 DNA reads TGCAGTGCTAGAGACGGAAATGAGCAGTTCTTC. Encoded protein: CSARDGNEQFF.

This clonotype was seen ten or more times. The chain has TRBV5-8 and TRBJ2-7; either TRBD1 or TRBD2 may fit D (5 bases each). The CDR3 covers 16 residues. From germline, CDR1 is SGHTS and CDR2 YDEGEE. Trimming pared 4 bases from V and 2 bases from J, leaving 19 bases between. CDR3 protein: CASSPPPGTEPYEQYF. DNA for the CDR3: TGTGCCAGCAGCCCACCCCCGGGGACGGAACCCTACGAGCAGTACTTC.

As regards this clonotype: This may come from a read error, since a much larger clone is one base off. The chain employs TRBV9 and TRBJ2-1; the D gene could be TRBD1 or TRBD2 (6 bases each). The CDR3 loop spans 14 amino acids. Trimming removed 2 bases from V and 4 bases from J, with 10 bases in between. Germline CDR1 SGDLS, CDR2 YYNGEE. CDR3 nucleotide sequence: TGTGCCAGCAGCGTCGGGGGCCAATACAATGAGCAGTTCTTC. Encoded protein: CASSVGGQYNEQFF.

Concerning this clonotype itself: This may come from a read error, since a much larger clone is one base off. Because it lacks the conserved phenylalanine or tryptophan at the end, this CDR3 is likely a read error. V usage is TRBV5-1 and J usage is TRBJ2-1; TRBD2 matches at 8 bases. Germline CDR1 and CDR2: SGHRS and YFSETQ. The CDR3 runs 15 residues. V dropped 4 bases and J dropped 4; count of bases not matched to a gene: 7. The CDR3, as DNA: TGCGCCAGCAGCAACTACGGGGGGGCGTACAATGAGCAGTTCTCC. Protein: CASSNYGGAYNEQFS.

The V gene is TRBV25-1, the J gene TRBJ1-4; D is unresolved. V lost 2 bases, J lost 7 bases, and 11 bases lay in between. CDR3 length: 14 residues. CDR1 and CDR2 from the germline V gene are MGHDK and SYGVNS. Here the CDR3 reads CASSEINGFEKLFF. The CDR3 bases are TGTGCCAGCAGTGAAATCAACGGCTTTGAAAAACTGTTTTTT.

This clonotype was seen once. The chain joins TRBV2 to TRBJ2-2, with D unresolved. CDR3 length: 14 residues. Per the germline V gene, CDR1 is SNHLY and CDR2 is FYNNEI. Trimming pared 3 bases from V and 3 bases from J, leaving 8 bases between. CDR3 DNA sequence: TGTGCCAGCAGTGATTTACGGGACACCGGGGAGCTGTTTTTT. Its protein product is CASSDLRDTGELFF.

A note on this clonotype: At one of its ends the junction is not consistent with the germline gene, which may arise from a read error. The chain uses TRBV4-3 and TRBJ2-5; TRBD2 aligns across 11 bases. CDR1 is LGHNA, CDR2 YSLEER, per germline. This CDR3 has 17 residues. The CDR3 reads CTSSQEASGGQSETQYF. CDR3 in DNA: TGCACCAGCAGCCAAGAGGCTAGCGGGGGGCAATCAGAGACCCAGTACTTC.